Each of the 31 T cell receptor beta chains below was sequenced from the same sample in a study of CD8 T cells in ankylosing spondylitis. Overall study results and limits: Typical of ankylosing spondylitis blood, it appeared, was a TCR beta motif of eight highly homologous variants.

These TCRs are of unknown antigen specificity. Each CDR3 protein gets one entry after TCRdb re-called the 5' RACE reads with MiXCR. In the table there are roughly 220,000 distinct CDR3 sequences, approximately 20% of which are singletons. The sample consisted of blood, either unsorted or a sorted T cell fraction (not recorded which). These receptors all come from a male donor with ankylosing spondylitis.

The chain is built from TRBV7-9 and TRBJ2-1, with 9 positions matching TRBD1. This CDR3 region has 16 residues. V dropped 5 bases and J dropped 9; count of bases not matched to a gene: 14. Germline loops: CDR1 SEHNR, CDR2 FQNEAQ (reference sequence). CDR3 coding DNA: TGTGCCAGCAGCCAGATAGGACAGGGGTTTTTGGGTGAGCAGTTCTTC. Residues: CASSQIGQGFLGEQFF.

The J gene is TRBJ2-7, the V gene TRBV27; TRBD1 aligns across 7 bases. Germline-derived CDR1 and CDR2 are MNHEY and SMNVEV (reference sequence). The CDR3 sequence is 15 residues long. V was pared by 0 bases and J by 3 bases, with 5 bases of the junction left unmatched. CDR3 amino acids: CASSLSQGPIYEQYF. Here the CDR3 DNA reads TGTGCCAGCAGTTTATCACAGGGGCCCATCTACGAGCAGTACTTC.

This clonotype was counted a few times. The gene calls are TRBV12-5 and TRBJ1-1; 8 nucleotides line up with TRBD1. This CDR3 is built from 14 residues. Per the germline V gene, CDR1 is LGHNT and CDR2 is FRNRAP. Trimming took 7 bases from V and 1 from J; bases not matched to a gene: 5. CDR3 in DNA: TGTGCTAGTGATCGGGGACAGGCGAACACTGAAGCTTTCTTT. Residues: CASDRGQANTEAFF.

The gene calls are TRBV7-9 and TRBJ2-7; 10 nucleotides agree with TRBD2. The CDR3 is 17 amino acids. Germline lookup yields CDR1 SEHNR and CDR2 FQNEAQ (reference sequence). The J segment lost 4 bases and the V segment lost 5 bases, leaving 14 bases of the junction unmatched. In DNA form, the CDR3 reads TGTGCCAGCAGCCCCCGCGTACCGGGACTAGCGAGATACGAGCAGTACTTC. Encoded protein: CASSPRVPGLARYEQYF.

Written as DNA, the CDR3 is TGCAGTGCTAGAGATCTGAACAGGACAACTTATTTTTACGAGCAGTACTTC. It yields the protein CSARDLNRTTYFYEQYF. The V gene is TRBV20-1, the J gene TRBJ2-7, with a possible D match to TRBD1 (5 bases). V lost 0 bases to trimming and J lost 4 bases, with 22 bases between them. Per germline, CDR1 DFQATT and CDR2 SNEGSKA (reference sequence). The CDR3 runs to 17 residues.

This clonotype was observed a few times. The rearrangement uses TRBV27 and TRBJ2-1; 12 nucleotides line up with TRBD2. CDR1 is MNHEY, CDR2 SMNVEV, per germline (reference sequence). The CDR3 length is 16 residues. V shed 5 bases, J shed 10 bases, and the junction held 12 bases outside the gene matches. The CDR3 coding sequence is TGTGCCAGCAGTGCGCCTAGCGGGGGGGGATCCGGCGAGCAGTTCTTC. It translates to CASSAPSGGGSGEQFF.

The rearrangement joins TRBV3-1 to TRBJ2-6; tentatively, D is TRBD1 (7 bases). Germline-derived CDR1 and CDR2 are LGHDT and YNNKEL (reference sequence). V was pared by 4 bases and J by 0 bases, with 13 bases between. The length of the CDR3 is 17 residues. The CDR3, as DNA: TGTGCCAGCAGCCTGACAGGGACTGTCTCTGGGGCCAACGTCCTGACTTTC. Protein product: CASSLTGTVSGANVLTF.

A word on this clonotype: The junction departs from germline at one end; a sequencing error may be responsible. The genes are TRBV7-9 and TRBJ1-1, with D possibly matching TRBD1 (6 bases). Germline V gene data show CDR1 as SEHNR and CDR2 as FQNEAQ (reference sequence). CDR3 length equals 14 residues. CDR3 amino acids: CASRLGGPNTEALF. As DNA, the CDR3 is TGTGCCAGCCGGTTAGGGGGTCCGAACACTGAAGCTCTCTTT.

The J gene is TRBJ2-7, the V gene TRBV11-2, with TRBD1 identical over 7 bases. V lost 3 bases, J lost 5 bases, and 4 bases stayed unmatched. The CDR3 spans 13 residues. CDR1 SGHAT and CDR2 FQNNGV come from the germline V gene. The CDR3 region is CASSLTGLDEQYF. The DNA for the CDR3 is TGTGCCAGCAGCTTGACAGGGTTGGACGAGCAGTACTTC.

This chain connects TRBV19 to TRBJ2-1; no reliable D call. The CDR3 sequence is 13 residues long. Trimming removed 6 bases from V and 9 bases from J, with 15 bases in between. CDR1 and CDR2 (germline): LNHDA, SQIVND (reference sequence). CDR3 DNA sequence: TGTGCCAGTAGCCCACTATTCGGCGGTGAGCAGTTCTTC. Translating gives CASSPLFGGEQFF.

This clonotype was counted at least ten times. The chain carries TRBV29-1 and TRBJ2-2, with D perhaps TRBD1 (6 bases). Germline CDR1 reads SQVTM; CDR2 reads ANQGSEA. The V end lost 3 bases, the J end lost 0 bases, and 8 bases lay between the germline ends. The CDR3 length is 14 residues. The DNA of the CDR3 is TGCAGCGTTGACGGACAGACGAACACCGGGGAGCTGTTTTTT. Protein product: CSVDGQTNTGELFF.

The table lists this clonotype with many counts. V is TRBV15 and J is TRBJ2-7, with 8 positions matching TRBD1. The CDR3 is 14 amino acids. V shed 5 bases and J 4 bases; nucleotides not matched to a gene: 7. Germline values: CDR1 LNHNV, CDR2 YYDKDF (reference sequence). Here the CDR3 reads CATSLDRGIYEQYF. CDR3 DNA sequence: TGTGCCACCAGCCTCGACAGGGGTATTTACGAGCAGTACTTC.

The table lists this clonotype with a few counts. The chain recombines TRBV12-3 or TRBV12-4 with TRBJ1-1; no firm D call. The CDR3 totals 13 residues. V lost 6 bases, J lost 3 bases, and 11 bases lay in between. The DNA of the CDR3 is TGTGCCAGCAGGGCGCCGGGCGACACTGAAGCTTTCTTT. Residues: CASRAPGDTEAFF.

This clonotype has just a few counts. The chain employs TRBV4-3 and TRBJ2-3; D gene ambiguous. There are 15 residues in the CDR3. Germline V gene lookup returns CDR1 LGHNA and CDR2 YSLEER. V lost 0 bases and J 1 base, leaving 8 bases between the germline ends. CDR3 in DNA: TGCGCCAGCAGCCAAGATCCGGCCGGCACAGATACGCAGTATTTT. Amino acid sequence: CASSQDPAGTDTQYF.

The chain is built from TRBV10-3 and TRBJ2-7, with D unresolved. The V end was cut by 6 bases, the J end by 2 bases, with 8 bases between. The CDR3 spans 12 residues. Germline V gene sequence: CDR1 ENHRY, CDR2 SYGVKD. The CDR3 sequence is CAIRSEPYEQYF. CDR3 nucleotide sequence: TGTGCCATCAGGAGCGAACCCTACGAGCAGTACTTC.

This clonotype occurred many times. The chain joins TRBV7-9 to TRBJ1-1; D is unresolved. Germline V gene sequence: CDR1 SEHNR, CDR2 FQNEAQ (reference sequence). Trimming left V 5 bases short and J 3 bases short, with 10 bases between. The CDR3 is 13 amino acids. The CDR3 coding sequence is TGTGCCAGCAGCCTAGACGGGGACACTGAAGCTTTCTTT. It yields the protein CASSLDGDTEAFF.

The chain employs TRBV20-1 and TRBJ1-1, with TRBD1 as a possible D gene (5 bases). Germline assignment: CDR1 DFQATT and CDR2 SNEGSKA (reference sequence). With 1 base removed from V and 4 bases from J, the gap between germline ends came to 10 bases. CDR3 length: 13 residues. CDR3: CSARGLGGTEAFF. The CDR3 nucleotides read TGCAGTGCTAGAGGCTTGGGGGGCACTGAAGCTTTCTTT.

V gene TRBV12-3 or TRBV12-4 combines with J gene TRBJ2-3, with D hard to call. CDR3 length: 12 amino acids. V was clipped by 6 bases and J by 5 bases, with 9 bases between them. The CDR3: CASSLPGDTQYF. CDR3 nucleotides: TGTGCCAGCAGCCTGCCGGGAGATACGCAGTATTTT.

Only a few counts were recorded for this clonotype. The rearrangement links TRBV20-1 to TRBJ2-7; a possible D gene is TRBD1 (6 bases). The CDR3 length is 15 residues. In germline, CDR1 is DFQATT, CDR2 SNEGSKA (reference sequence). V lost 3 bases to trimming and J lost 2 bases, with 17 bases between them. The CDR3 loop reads CSASPLEQGPYEQYF. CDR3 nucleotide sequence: TGCAGTGCTAGCCCACTCGAACAGGGACCCTACGAGCAGTACTTC.

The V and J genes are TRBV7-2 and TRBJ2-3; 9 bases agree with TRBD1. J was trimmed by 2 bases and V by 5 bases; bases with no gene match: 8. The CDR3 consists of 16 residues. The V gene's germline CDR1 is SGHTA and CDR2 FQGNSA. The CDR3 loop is CASSPDRGWVTDTQYF. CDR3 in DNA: TGTGCCAGCAGCCCAGACAGGGGGTGGGTCACAGATACGCAGTATTTT.

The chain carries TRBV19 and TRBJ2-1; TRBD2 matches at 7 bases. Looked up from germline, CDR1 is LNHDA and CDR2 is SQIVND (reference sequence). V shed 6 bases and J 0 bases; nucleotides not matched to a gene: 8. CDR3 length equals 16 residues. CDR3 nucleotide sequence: TGTGCCAGTAGCACACTAGCGAGTAGCTCCTACAATGAGCAGTTCTTC. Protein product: CASSTLASSSYNEQFF. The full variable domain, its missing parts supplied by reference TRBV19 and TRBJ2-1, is DGGITQSPKYLFRKEGQNVTLSCEQNLNHDAMYWYRQDPGQGLRLIYYSQIVNDFQKGDIAEGYSVSREKKESFPLTVTSAQKNPTAFYLCASSTLASSSYNEQFFGPGTRLTVL.

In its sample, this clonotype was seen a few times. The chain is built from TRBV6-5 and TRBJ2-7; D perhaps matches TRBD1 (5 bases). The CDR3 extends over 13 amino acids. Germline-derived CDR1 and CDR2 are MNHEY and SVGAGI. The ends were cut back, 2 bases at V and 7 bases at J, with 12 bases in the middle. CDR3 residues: CASSYGAVLEQYF. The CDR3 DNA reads TGTGCCAGCAGTTACGGGGCAGTTCTGGAGCAGTACTTC.

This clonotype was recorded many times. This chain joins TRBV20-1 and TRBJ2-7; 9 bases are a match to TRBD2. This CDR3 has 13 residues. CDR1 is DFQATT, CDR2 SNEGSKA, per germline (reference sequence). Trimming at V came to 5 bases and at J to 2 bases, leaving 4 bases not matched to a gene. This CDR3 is CSASAGGPYEQYF. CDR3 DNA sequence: TGCAGTGCTTCAGCGGGGGGCCCCTACGAGCAGTACTTC.

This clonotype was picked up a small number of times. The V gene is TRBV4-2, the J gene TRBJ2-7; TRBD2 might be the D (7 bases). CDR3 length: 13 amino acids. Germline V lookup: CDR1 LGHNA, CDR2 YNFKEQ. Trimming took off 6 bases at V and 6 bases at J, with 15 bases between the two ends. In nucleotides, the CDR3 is TGTGCCAGCAGGGGGGGAGGGGGGCTCGAGCAGTACTTC. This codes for CASRGGGGLEQYF.

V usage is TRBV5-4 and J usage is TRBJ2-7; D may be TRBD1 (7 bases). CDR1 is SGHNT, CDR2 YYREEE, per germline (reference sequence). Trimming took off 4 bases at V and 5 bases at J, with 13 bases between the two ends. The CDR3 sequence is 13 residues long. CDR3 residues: CASSAGQLHEQYF. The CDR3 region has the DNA TGTGCCAGCAGCGCGGGACAGCTCCACGAGCAGTACTTC.

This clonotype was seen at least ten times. DNA of the CDR3: TGTGCCATCAGTGAGGGACTTGGCAATCAGCCCCAGCATTTT. Its protein product is CAISEGLGNQPQHF. The chain couples TRBV10-3 to TRBJ1-5; no firm D call. This CDR3 comprises 14 residues. CDR1 is ENHRY and CDR2 is SYGVKD in the germline V gene. V was pared by 2 bases and J by 2 bases, with 7 bases between.

DNA of the CDR3: TGTGCCAGCAGCCCAAGTCGGGGACAGGGAACGGACGAGCAGTACTTC. Amino acid sequence: CASSPSRGQGTDEQYF. This rearrangement joins TRBV7-2 to TRBJ2-7; TRBD1 agrees at 9 bases. Germline values: CDR1 SGHTA, CDR2 FQGNSA. Trimming cost V 5 bases and J 5 bases; bases outside gene matches: 13. This CDR3 is 16 amino acids long.

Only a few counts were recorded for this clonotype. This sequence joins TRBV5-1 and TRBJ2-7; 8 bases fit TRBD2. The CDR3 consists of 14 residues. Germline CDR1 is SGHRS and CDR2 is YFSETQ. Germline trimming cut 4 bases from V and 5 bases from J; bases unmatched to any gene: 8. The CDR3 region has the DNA TGCGCCAGCAGCGTACGGGGGGGGATGAACGAGCAGTACTTC. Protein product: CASSVRGGMNEQYF.

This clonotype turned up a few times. The CDR3 spells CASSPWTATGQPFYEQYF. The CDR3 DNA reads as TGTGCCAGCTCACCGTGGACAGCCACGGGCCAGCCCTTCTACGAGCAGTACTTC. The rearrangement uses TRBV18 and TRBJ2-7; D possibly corresponds to TRBD1 (6 bases). The CDR3 has 18 amino acids. Looked up from germline, CDR1 is KGHSH and CDR2 is LQKENI. Trimming took off 3 bases at V and 3 bases at J, with 24 bases between the two ends. Variable domain in full (rest from reference TRBV18 and TRBJ2-7): NAGVMQNPRHLVRRRGQEARLRCSPMKGHSHVYWYRQLPEEGLKFMVYLQKENIIDESGMPKERFSAEFPKEGPSILRIQQVVRGDSAAYFCASSPWTATGQPFYEQYFGPGTRLTVT.

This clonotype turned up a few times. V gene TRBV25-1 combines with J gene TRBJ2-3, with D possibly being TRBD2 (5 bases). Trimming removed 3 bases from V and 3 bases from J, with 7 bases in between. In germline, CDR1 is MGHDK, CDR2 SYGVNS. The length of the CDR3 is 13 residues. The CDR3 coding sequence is TGTGCCAGCAGTGACGAGGGTACAGATACGCAGTATTTT. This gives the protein CASSDEGTDTQYF.

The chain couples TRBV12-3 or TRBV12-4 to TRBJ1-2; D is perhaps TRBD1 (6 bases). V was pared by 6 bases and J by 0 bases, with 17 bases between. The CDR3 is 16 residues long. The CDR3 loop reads CASSATTGTTNYGYTF. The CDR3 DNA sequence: TGTGCCAGCAGCGCAACAACCGGGACAACTAACTATGGCTACACCTTC.